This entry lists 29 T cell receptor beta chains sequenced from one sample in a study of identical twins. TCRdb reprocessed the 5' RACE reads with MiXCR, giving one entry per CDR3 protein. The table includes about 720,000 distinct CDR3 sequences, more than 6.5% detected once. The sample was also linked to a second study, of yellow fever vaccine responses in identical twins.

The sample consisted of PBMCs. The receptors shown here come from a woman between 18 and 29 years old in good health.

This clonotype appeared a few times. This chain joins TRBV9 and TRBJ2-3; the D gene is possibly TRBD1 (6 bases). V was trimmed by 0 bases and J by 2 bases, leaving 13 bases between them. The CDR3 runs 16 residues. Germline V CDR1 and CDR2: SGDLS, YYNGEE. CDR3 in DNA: TGTGCCAGCAGCGTAGATGAGGGGGAGCCCACAGATACGCAGTATTTT. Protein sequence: CASSVDEGEPTDTQYF.

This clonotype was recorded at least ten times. The CDR3 nucleotides read TGTGCCAGCAGCCAAGGTTCGACAGGGAAAGGAGAGACCCAGTACTTC. It is translated as CASSQGSTGKGETQYF. The chain uses TRBV3-1 and TRBJ2-5, with 7 bases fitting TRBD1. Germline V lookup: CDR1 LGHDT, CDR2 YNNKEL (reference sequence). The CDR3 has 16 residues. Trimming took 1 base from V and 4 from J; bases not matched to a gene: 9.

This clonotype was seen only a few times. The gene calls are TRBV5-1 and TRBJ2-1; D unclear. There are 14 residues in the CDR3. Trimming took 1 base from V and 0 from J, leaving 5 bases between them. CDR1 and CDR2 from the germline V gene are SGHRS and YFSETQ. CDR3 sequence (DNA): TGCGCCAGCAGCTTGTGGAGCTCCTACAATGAGCAGTTCTTC. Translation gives CASSLWSSYNEQFF. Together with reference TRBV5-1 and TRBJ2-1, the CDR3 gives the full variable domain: KAGVTQTPRYLIKTRGQQVTLSCSPISGHRSVSWYQQTPGQGLQFLFEYFSETQRNKGNFPGRFSGRQFSNSRSEMNVSTLELGDSALYLCASSLWSSYNEQFFGPGTRLTVL.

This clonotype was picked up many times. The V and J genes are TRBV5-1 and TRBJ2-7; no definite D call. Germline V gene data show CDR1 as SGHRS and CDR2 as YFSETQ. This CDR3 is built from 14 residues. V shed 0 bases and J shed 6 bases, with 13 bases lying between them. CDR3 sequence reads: CASSLAATLGEQYF. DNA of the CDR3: TGCGCCAGCAGCTTGGCGGCCACTCTCGGCGAGCAGTACTTC.

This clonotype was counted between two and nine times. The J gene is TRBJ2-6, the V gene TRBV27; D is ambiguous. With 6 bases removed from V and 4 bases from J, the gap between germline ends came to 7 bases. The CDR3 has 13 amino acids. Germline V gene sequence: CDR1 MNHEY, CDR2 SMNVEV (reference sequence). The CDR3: CASRVQGANVLTF. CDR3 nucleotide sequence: TGTGCCAGCAGGGTCCAGGGGGCCAACGTCCTGACTTTC.

This CDR3 is CASSPRSRQYNSPLHF. In DNA, the CDR3 is TGTGCCAGCAGTCCCAGATCCCGACAGTATAATTCACCCCTCCACTTT. The gene calls are TRBV28 and TRBJ1-6; D perhaps matches TRBD1 (5 bases). CDR1 and CDR2 from the germline V gene are MDHEN and SYDVKM. The CDR3 contains 16 residues. V was clipped by 5 bases and J by 4 bases, with 15 bases between them.

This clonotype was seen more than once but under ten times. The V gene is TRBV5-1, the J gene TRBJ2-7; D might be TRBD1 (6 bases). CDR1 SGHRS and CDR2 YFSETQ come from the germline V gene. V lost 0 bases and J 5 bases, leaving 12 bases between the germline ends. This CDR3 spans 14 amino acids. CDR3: CASSLGQDWDEQYF. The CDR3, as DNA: TGCGCCAGCAGCTTGGGACAGGATTGGGACGAGCAGTACTTC.

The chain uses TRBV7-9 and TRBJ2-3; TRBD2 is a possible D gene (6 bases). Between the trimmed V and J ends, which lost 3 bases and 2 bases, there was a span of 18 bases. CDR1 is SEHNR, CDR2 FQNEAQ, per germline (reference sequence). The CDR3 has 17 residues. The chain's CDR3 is CASSLNNREFLTDTQYF. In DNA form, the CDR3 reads TGTGCCAGCAGCTTGAACAATCGGGAGTTCCTCACAGATACGCAGTATTTT.

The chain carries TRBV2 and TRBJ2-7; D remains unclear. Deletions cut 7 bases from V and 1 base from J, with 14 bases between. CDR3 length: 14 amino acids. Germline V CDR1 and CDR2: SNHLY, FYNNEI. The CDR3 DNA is TGTGCCAGCACCCCCTGGGGTCAATCCTACGAGCAGTACTTC. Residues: CASTPWGQSYEQYF.

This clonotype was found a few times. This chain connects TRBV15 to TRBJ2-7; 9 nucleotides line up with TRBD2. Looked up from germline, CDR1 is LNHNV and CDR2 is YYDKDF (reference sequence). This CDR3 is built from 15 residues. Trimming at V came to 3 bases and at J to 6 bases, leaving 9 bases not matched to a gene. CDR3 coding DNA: TGTGCCACCAGCAGCCCCGAGGCGGGGGGGCTCGAGCAGTACTTC. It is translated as CATSSPEAGGLEQYF.

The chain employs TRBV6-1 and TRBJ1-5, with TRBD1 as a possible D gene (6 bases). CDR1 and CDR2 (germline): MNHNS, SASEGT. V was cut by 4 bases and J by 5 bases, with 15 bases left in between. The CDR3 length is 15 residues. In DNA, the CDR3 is TGTGCCAGCAGTGCCCGGGGGGGGGCGGATCAGCCCCAGCATTTT. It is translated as CASSARGGADQPQHF.

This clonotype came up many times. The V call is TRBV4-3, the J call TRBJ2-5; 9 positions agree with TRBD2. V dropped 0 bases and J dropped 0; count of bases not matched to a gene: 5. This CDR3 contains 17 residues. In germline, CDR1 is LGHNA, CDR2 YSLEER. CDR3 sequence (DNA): TGCGCCAGCAGCCAAGAACGGGCGGGAGGGTACCAAGAGACCCAGTACTTC. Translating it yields CASSQERAGGYQETQYF.

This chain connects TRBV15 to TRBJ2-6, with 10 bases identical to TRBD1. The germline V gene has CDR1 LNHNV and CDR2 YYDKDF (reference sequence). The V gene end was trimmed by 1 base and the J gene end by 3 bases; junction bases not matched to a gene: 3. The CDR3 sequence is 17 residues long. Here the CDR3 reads CATSRAGTGDGANVLTF. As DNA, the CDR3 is TGTGCCACCAGCAGAGCCGGGACAGGGGATGGGGCCAACGTCCTGACTTTC.

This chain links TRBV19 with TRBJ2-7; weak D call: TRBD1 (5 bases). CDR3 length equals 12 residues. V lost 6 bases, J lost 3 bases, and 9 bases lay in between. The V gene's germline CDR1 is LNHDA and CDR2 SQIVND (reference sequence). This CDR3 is CASSHQGYEQYF. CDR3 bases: TGTGCCAGTAGCCACCAGGGCTACGAGCAGTACTTC.

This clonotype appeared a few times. The CDR3 here is CASSSLVGHTQYF. The CDR3 DNA reads TGTGCCAGCAGCTCCTTAGTAGGACATACGCAGTATTTT. The rearrangement joins TRBV5-4 to TRBJ2-3; D call uncertain. Germline V gene sequence: CDR1 SGHNT, CDR2 YYREEE (reference sequence). The CDR3 covers 13 residues. Trimming removed 3 bases from V and 7 bases from J, with 12 bases in between.

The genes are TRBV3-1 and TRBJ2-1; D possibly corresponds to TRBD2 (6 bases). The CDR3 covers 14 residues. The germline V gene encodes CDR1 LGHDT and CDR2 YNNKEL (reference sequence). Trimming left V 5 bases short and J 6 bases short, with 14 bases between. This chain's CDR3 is CASSAGQGVNEQFF. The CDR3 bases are TGTGCCAGCAGCGCGGGGCAAGGAGTCAATGAGCAGTTCTTC.

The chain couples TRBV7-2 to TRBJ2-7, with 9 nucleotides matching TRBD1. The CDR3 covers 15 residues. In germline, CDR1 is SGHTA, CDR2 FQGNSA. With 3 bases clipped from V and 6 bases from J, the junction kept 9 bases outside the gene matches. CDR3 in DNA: TGTGCCAGCAGCTTGCCTGGGACAGGGACGGGCGAGCAGTACTTC. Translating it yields CASSLPGTGTGEQYF.

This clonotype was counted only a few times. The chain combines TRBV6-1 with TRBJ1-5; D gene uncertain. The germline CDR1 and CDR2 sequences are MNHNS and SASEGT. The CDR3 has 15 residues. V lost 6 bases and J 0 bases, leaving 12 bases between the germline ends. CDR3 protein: CASSTGPLSNQPQHF. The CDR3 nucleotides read TGTGCCAGCAGCACCGGGCCCCTTAGCAATCAGCCCCAGCATTTT.

Here the CDR3 reads CSASGRESYNEQFF. The CDR3, as DNA: TGCAGTGCTAGCGGTCGCGAGTCCTACAATGAGCAGTTCTTC. The chain recombines TRBV20-1 with TRBJ2-1; no firm D call. Looked up from germline, CDR1 is DFQATT and CDR2 is SNEGSKA (reference sequence). The CDR3 extends over 14 amino acids. Trimming took 3 bases from V and 1 from J, leaving 10 bases between them.

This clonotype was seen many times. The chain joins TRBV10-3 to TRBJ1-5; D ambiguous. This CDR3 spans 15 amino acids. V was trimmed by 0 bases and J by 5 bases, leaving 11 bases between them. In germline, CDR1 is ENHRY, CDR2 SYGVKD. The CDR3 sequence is CAISESVAGYQPQHF. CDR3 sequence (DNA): TGTGCCATCAGTGAGTCCGTGGCAGGTTATCAGCCCCAGCATTTT.

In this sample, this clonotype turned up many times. The chain's CDR3 is CASSLMGTGSDTQYF. For the CDR3, the DNA is TGTGCCAGCAGCTTGATGGGGACAGGGTCAGATACGCAGTATTTT. The chain uses TRBV5-5 and TRBJ2-3; 9 nucleotides align to TRBD1. This CDR3 spans 15 amino acids. Germline lookup yields CDR1 SGHKS and CDR2 YYEKEE (reference sequence). With V trimmed by 1 base and J by 4 bases, 4 bases remained unmatched.

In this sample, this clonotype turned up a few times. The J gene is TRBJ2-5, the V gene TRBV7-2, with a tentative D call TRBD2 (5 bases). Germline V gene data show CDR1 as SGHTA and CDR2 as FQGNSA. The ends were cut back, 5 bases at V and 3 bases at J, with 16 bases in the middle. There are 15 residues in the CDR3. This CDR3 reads CASSAGGRAEETQYF. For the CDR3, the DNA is TGTGCCAGCAGCGCAGGAGGAAGGGCAGAAGAGACCCAGTACTTC.

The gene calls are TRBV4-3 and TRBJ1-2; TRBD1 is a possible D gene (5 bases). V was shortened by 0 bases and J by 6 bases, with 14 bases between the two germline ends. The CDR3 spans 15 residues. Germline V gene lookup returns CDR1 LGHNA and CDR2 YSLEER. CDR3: CASSQDWGNPNGYTF. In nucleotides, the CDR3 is TGCGCCAGCAGCCAAGATTGGGGGAACCCCAATGGCTACACCTTC.

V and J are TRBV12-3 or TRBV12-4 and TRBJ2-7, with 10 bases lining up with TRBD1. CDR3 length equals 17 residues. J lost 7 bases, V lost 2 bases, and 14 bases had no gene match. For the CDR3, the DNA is TGTGCCAGCAGTTTAAATGTTGGGACAGGGGCTTTGTGGGAGCAGTACTTC. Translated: CASSLNVGTGALWEQYF.

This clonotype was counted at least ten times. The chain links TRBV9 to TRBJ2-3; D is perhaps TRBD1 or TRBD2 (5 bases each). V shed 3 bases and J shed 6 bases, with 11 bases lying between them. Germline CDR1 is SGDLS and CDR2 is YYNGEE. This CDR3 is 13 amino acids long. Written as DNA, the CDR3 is TGTGCCAGCAGCGCGCTGGGGACGGATACGCAGTATTTT. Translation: CASSALGTDTQYF.

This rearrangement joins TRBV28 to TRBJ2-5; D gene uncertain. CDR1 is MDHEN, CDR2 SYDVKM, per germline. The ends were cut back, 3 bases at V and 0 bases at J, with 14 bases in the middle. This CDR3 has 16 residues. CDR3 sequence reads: CASSFPRARYQETQYF. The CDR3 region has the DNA TGTGCCAGCAGTTTCCCTCGGGCCCGGTACCAAGAGACCCAGTACTTC.

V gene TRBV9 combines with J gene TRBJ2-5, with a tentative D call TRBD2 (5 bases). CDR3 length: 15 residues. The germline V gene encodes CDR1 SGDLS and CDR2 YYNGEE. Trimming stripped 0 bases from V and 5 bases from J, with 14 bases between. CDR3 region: CASSVEASSVETQYF. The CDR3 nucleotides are TGTGCCAGCAGCGTAGAGGCTAGCTCTGTGGAGACCCAGTACTTC.

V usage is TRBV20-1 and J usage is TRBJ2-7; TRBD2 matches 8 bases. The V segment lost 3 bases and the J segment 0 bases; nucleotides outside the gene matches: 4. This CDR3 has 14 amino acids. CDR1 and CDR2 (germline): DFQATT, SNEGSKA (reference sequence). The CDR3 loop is CSARGLVSSYEQYF. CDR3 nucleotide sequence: TGCAGTGCTAGGGGACTAGTCAGCTCCTACGAGCAGTACTTC.

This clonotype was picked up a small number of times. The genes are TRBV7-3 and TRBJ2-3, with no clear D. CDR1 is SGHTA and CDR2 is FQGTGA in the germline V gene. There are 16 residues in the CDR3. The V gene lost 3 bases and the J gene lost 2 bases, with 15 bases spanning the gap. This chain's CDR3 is CASSFDPGPHTDTQYF. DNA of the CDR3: TGTGCCAGCAGCTTCGACCCTGGCCCACACACAGATACGCAGTATTTT.